This TCR beta chain was sequenced in a study of T cell responses to AZD1222 COVID-19 vaccine. Measured with immunoSEQ multiplex PCR; TCRdb has only the in-frame clones, and not every one. The top ten hold 4% to 5.5% of the sample, which has more than 150,000 clones, around 93% seen once. About this clone: Antigen unknown.

Study results and caveats: Reportedly, close to half of spike-specific TCRs are directed against unmutated variant regions.

The germline gives CDR1 LGHDT, CDR2 YNNKEL (reference sequence). This CDR3 has 13 residues. Trimming shortened V by 4 bases and J by 3 bases, and 7 bases separated the two germline ends. The chain couples TRBV3-1 (or the pseudogene TRBV3-2) to TRBJ2-1; no definite D call. The source was peripheral blood, collected on day 0 of AZD1222 vaccination. This TCR was recovered from an adult in good health. In nucleotides, the CDR3 is TGTGCCAGCAGCCCAAGTTTCTACAATGAGCAGTTCTTC. It specifies CASSPSFYNEQFF.